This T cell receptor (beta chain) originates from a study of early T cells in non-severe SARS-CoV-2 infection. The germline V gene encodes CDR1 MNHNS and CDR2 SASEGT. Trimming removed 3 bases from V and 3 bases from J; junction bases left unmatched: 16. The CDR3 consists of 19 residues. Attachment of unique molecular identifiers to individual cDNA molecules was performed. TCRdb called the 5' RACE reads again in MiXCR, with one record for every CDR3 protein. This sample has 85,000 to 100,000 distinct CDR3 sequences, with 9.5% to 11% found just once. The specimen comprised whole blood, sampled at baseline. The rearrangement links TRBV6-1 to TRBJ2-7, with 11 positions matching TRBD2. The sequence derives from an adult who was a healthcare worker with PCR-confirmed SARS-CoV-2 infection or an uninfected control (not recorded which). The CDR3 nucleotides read TGTGCCAGCAGTGAGCAACCCGGGACTAGCGGAGGGACATACTACGAGCAGTACTTC. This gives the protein CASSEQPGTSGGTYYEQYF.